Only a few counts were recorded for the clone carrying this TCR beta chain. Germline V gene sequence: CDR1 LNHDA, CDR2 SQIVND (reference sequence). The CDR3 totals 13 residues. V lost 8 bases to trimming and J lost 2 bases, with 11 bases between them. The data derive from a study of blood T cell repertoires in COVID-19. Across the whole study: The United States, Italy and Spain provided the acute and convalescent COVID-19 samples. T cells, B-cell-depleted T cells, or PBMCs supplied cDNA or gDNA.

The authors' processing: Reference gene primer amplification in the assay estimated nucleated cell counts. The table came from immunoSEQ multiplex PCR; TCRdb's copy has only in-frame clones and leaves some out. The DNA was the basis for D and trimming; V, J and clone size are from that table. The sample holds 95,000 to 150,000 clones; around four fifths are singletons and the top ten take approximately 25%. This rearrangement joins TRBV19 to TRBJ2-3; maybe TRBD1 (6 bases). This TCR came from a human donor in a cohort sampled during active COVID-19. The specimen was peripheral blood. The CDR3 DNA sequence: TGTGCCAGTTCGACAGGATACACAGATACGCAGTATTTT. Its protein product is CASSTGYTDTQYF. Complete variable domain (other parts from reference TRBV19 and TRBJ2-3): DGGITQSPKYLFRKEGQNVTLSCEQNLNHDAMYWYRQDPGQGLRLIYYSQIVNDFQKGDIAEGYSVSREKKESFPLTVTSAQKNPTAFYLCASSTGYTDTQYFGPGTRLTVL.